The present entry profiles one T cell receptor (beta chain) with its context. The sample originates from a study of shared T cell receptors in the human thymus. V gave up 9 bases and J gave up 2 bases; unmatched junction bases: 6. The germline gives CDR1 ENHRY, CDR2 SYGVKD. There are 14 residues in the CDR3. The data were produced by immunoSEQ multiplex PCR, yet TCRdb's version contains in-frame clones alone and is incomplete. The data contain approximately 580,000 clones, around 78% of them singletons. This sample also appeared in a second study, on human thymus T cells. That study reports: Thymus tissue was removed during corrective cardiac surgery. V and J genes seemed to be used with bias in thymic and blood repertoires. Related reports documented highly overlapping thymic repertoires among unrelated individuals.

The chain has TRBV10-3 and TRBJ1-1; TRBD1 aligns across 10 bases. Sequencing was performed on thymocytes. The receptor was derived from a boy under two years old with a congenital heart defect. In DNA form, the CDR3 reads TGTGCCATTGGACAGGGGGACAGAAACACTGAAGCTTTCTTT. Protein product: CAIGQGDRNTEAFF.